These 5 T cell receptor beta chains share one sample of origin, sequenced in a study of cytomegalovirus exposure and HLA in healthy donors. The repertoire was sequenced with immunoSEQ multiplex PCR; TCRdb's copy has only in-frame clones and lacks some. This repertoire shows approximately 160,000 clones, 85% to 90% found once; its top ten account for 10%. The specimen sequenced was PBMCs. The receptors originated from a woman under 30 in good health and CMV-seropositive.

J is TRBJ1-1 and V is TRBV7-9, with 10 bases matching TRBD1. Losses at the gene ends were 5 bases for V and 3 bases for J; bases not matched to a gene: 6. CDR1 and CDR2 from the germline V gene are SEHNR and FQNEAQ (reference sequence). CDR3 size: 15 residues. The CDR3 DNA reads TGTGCCAGCAGCCCAAGACAGGGGGCAGACACTGAAGCTTTCTTT. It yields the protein CASSPRQGADTEAFF.

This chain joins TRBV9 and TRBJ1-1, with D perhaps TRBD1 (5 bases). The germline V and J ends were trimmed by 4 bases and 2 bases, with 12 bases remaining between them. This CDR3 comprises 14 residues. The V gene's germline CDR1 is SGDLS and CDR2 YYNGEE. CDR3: CASSHDTGNTEAFF. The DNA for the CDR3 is TGTGCCAGCAGCCACGACACAGGTAACACTGAAGCTTTCTTT.

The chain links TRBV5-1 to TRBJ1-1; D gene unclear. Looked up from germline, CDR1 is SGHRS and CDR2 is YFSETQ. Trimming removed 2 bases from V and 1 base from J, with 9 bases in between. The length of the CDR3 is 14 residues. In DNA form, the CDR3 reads TGCGCCAGCAGCTTTAATCCCGGGAACACTGAAGCTTTCTTT. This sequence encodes CASSFNPGNTEAFF.

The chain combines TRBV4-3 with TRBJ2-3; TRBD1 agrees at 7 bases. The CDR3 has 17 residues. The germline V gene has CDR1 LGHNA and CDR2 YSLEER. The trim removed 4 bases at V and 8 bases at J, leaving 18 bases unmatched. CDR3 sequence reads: CASSPRGFWGFVGTQYF. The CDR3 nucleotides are TGCGCCAGCAGCCCCAGGGGGTTTTGGGGATTTGTGGGTACGCAGTATTTT.

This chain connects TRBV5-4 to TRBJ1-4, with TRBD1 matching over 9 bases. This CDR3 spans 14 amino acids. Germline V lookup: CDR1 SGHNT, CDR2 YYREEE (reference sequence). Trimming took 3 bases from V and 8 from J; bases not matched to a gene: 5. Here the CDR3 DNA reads TGTGCCAGCAGCTGGACAGGGGTCGACGAAAAACTGTTTTTT. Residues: CASSWTGVDEKLFF.